The entry that follows covers one T cell receptor beta chain sequence. The data are from a study of OX40 agonist ivuxolimab in advanced cancers. About the study: From roughly 20 to 79 years was the age range, with a mean of roughly 59 years, and approximately 84% were male.

The CDR3 has 16 residues. CDR1 is SGHNT, CDR2 YYREEE, per germline (reference sequence). The V segment lost 4 bases and the J segment 4 bases; nucleotides outside the gene matches: 10. Sequenced by immunoSEQ multiplex PCR; TCRdb stores in-frame clones only, minus some. The sample lists about 56,000 clones, around 82% occurring once. The receptor was derived from an adult with an advanced solid tumor such as melanoma, head and neck, liver or kidney cancer. This specimen consisted of CD4+ or CD8+ T cells sorted from blood, obtained in a trial of the OX40 agonist ivuxolimab. The chain joins TRBV5-4 to TRBJ2-3; 9 bases are a match to TRBD2. The CDR3 here is CASSPAGTSSPDTQYF. The CDR3 DNA sequence: TGTGCCAGCAGCCCAGCCGGGACTAGCAGCCCAGATACGCAGTATTTT.